The entry below gives a single T cell receptor (beta chain) sequence along with its context. What it binds is not known. This entry is derived from a study of T cell responses to AZD1222 COVID-19 vaccine. Study-level background: Timing groups of about 4 and about 12 weeks for second doses were pooled. Whole-study findings and limits: Most donors were white British and more were female, and clonal diversity was possibly underestimated.

CDR1 KGHSH and CDR2 LQKENI come from the germline V gene. The CDR3 is 16 residues long. V lost 3 bases, J lost 0 bases, and 12 bases lay in between. Here immunoSEQ multiplex PCR was the method, and the copy in TCRdb shows in-frame clones only, minus some. This sample carries some 64,000 clones, about 74% of them seen once, and the ten largest clones take 11% to 15%. This receptor was identified in an adult in good health. Specimen: peripheral blood, collected on day 0 of AZD1222 vaccination. The rearrangement links TRBV18 to TRBJ1-5; D remains unclear. The CDR3 nucleotides read TGTGCCAGCTCACCTACATCCCTCAATAGCAATCAGCCCCAGCATTTT. This encodes CASSPTSLNSNQPQHF.